These 31 T cell receptor beta chains were all obtained from the same sample, sequenced in a study of blood T cell repertoires in COVID-19. The repertoire was sequenced with immunoSEQ multiplex PCR; TCRdb's copy has only in-frame clones and lacks some. Of 50,000 to 65,000 clones in the sample, around 83% are singletons; the top ten hold under 8%. The source material was peripheral blood. Receptors were obtained from a human donor in a cohort sampled during active COVID-19.

This chain connects TRBV30 to TRBJ1-3; 8 bases map to TRBD1. Trimming took 5 bases from V and 0 from J; bases not matched to a gene: 3. The V gene's germline CDR1 is GTSNPN and CDR2 SVGIG (reference sequence). The length of the CDR3 is 14 residues. As DNA, the CDR3 is TGTGCCTGGGGACAGGGTGGCTCTGGAAACACCATATATTTT. This gives the protein CAWGQGGSGNTIYF.

The chain joins TRBV7-8 to TRBJ2-7; 9 nucleotides match TRBD1. With 5 bases clipped from V and 2 bases from J, the junction kept 7 bases outside the gene matches. The CDR3 runs 15 residues. Germline values: CDR1 SGHVS, CDR2 FQNEAQ. As DNA, the CDR3 is TGTGCCAGCAGCGAACAGGGGGCGTTGACCTACGAGCAGTACTTC. As protein: CASSEQGALTYEQYF.

The chain carries TRBV5-4 and TRBJ2-5, with TRBD1 matching 7 bases. CDR1 is SGHNT and CDR2 is YYREEE in the germline V gene (reference sequence). The CDR3 loop spans 13 amino acids. Germline trimming cut 5 bases from V and 3 bases from J; bases unmatched to any gene: 4. The CDR3 DNA follows: TGTGCCAGCAGTTCAGGGACAGAAGAGACCCAGTACTTC. Protein sequence: CASSSGTEETQYF.

The chain links TRBV9 to TRBJ1-3, with a weak D call TRBD1 (5 bases). Germline CDR1 and CDR2: SGDLS and YYNGEE. V shed 5 bases and J shed 7 bases, with 10 bases lying between them. The CDR3 loop spans 12 amino acids. The DNA of the CDR3 is TGTGCCAGCAGGGGCACAGGCAACACCATATATTTT. As protein: CASRGTGNTIYF.

V and J are TRBV5-1 and TRBJ2-1; TRBD2 aligns across 7 bases. Germline lookup yields CDR1 SGHRS and CDR2 YFSETQ. The CDR3 runs 15 residues. V trimming: 0 bases; J trimming: 6 bases; junction bases outside the gene matches: 6. The DNA of the CDR3 is TGCGCCAGCAGCTTGGGGGGGACTACTTTCAATGAGCAGTTCTTC. It encodes CASSLGGTTFNEQFF.

The V gene is TRBV2, the J gene TRBJ1-6, with D unresolved. V was pared by 4 bases and J by 0 bases, with 10 bases between. Germline V gene lookup returns CDR1 SNHLY and CDR2 FYNNEI. The CDR3 runs 16 residues. CDR3 sequence (DNA): TGTGCCAGCAGTGCTTCGGTGAGCTCCTATAATTCACCCCTCCACTTT. Translating it yields CASSASVSSYNSPLHF.

This clone has just one count. The chain's CDR3 is CASAPRTGKNQPQHF. CDR3 bases: TGTGCCAGCGCCCCAAGAACAGGGAAAAATCAGCCCCAGCATTTT. V is TRBV2 and J is TRBJ1-5, with a possible D match to TRBD1 (6 bases). This CDR3 region has 15 residues. Germline CDR1 and CDR2: SNHLY and FYNNEI. The ends were cut back, 8 bases at V and 4 bases at J, with 18 bases in the middle. Using reference TRBV2 and TRBJ1-5 for the parts outside the CDR3, the full variable domain is EPEVTQTPSHQVTQMGQEVILRCVPISNHLYFYWYRQILGQKVEFLVSFYNNEISEKSEIFDDQFSVERPDGSNFTLKIRSTKLEDSAMYFCASAPRTGKNQPQHFGDGTRLSIL.

The chain combines TRBV4-1 with TRBJ2-1, with TRBD2 matching over 10 bases. CDR1 and CDR2 from the germline V gene are MGHRA and YSYEKL. This CDR3 contains 15 residues. The V segment lost 0 bases and the J segment 9 bases; nucleotides outside the gene matches: 5. This chain's CDR3 is CASSQEHSGRGEQFF. The CDR3 DNA reads TGCGCCAGCAGCCAAGAGCACAGCGGGAGGGGTGAGCAGTTCTTC.

This chain uses TRBV6-1 with TRBJ1-5; D is unclear. From germline, CDR1 is MNHNS and CDR2 SASEGT. V shed 4 bases and J shed 3 bases, with 16 bases lying between them. The CDR3 runs 16 residues. The CDR3: CASSVVGGINNQPQHF. The CDR3 region has the DNA TGTGCCAGCAGTGTAGTTGGAGGGATTAACAATCAGCCCCAGCATTTT.

CDR3 DNA: TGCGCCAGCAGCTTGGAGGGGCAAGATACGCAGTATTTT. Residues: CASSLEGQDTQYF. The gene calls are TRBV5-1 and TRBJ2-3; D may be TRBD1 (5 bases). V lost 0 bases, J lost 5 bases, and 7 bases lay in between. The CDR3 covers 13 residues. Germline loops: CDR1 SGHRS, CDR2 YFSETQ. Filled out from reference TRBV5-1 and TRBJ2-3, the complete variable domain reads KAGVTQTPRYLIKTRGQQVTLSCSPISGHRSVSWYQQTPGQGLQFLFEYFSETQRNKGNFPGRFSGRQFSNSRSEMNVSTLELGDSALYLCASSLEGQDTQYFGPGTRLTVL.

This chain joins TRBV2 and TRBJ2-1; the match to TRBD2 covers 9 bases. Germline-derived CDR1 and CDR2 are SNHLY and FYNNEI. After removal of 2 bases from V and 10 bases from J, the junction contained 12 bases not matched to a gene. CDR3 length: 16 amino acids. For the CDR3, the DNA is TGTGCCAGCAGTGAACTAGCGGGGTGGCCAGGAAGCGAGCAGTTCTTC. This encodes CASSELAGWPGSEQFF.

The chain combines TRBV28 with TRBJ1-5; D is unresolved. The CDR3 length is 16 residues. V was pared by 3 bases and J by 4 bases, with 16 bases between. The germline gives CDR1 MDHEN, CDR2 SYDVKM. The DNA of the CDR3 is TGTGCCAGCAGTTTCCCGGCTGGGAGTGGAAATCAGCCCCAGCATTTT. Amino acids: CASSFPAGSGNQPQHF.

The V gene is TRBV2, the J gene TRBJ2-2; 9 nucleotides match TRBD2. This CDR3 is built from 15 residues. Germline V gene lookup returns CDR1 SNHLY and CDR2 FYNNEI. J was trimmed by 5 bases and V by 3 bases; bases with no gene match: 4. DNA of the CDR3: TGTGCCAGCAGTGAGGTAGCGGGGGATACCGGGGAGCTGTTTTTT. It is translated as CASSEVAGDTGELFF.

The V gene is TRBV6-5, the J gene TRBJ1-2; 7 bases are shared with TRBD1. With V trimmed by 6 bases and J by 0 bases, 7 bases remained unmatched. Per the germline V gene, CDR1 is MNHEY and CDR2 is SVGAGI. This CDR3 contains 15 residues. The CDR3 loop is CASRSTGVANYGYTF. CDR3 nucleotides: TGTGCCAGCAGATCCACAGGGGTGGCTAACTATGGCTACACCTTC.

The chain recombines TRBV15 with TRBJ2-1, with D possibly TRBD2 on 5 matching bases. This CDR3 has 14 residues. Germline V gives CDR1 LNHNV, CDR2 YYDKDF (reference sequence). V was trimmed by 3 bases and J by 7 bases, leaving 13 bases between them. The CDR3 coding sequence is TGTGCCACCAGCAGGGGAGTAGGTGGAAATGAGCAGTTCTTC. Amino acids: CATSRGVGGNEQFF.

The rearrangement joins TRBV21-1 to TRBJ2-7; the listed D gene, TRBD1, was not tested against the DNA. TRBV21-1 corresponds to a pseudogene. The CDR3 contains 14 residues. The CDR3, as DNA: TGTGCCAGCAGCAAAATTCAACAGGGGTACGAGCAGTACTTC. Its translation: CASSKIQQGYEQYF.

This chain connects TRBV7-9 to TRBJ2-4, with 12 nucleotides matching TRBD1. CDR3 length: 13 amino acids. The V and J ends lost 4 bases and 14 bases, in that order; junction bases with no gene match: 6. In germline, CDR1 is SEHNR, CDR2 FQNEAQ (reference sequence). The CDR3 nucleotides are TGTGCCAGCAGCTCCGCCGGGACAGGGGGCAAGTACTTC. The encoded protein is CASSSAGTGGKYF.

This chain connects TRBV18 to TRBJ1-1; D might be TRBD1 (5 bases). Germline V gives CDR1 KGHSH, CDR2 LQKENI. The V end lost 3 bases, the J end lost 8 bases, and 13 bases lay between the germline ends. The CDR3 sequence is 13 residues long. The CDR3 protein is CASSPGGVGEAFF. Written as DNA, the CDR3 is TGTGCCAGCTCACCGGGAGGGGTTGGGGAAGCTTTCTTT.

The chain recombines TRBV28 with TRBJ1-3, with a tentative D call TRBD1 (5 bases). Germline CDR1 and CDR2: MDHEN and SYDVKM. V was pared by 6 bases and J by 3 bases, with 12 bases between. CDR3 length: 14 residues. For the CDR3, the DNA is TGTGCCAGCAGCCAGGGTTGGGTTGGAAACACCATATATTTT. Its translation: CASSQGWVGNTIYF. The full variable domain, with the rest looked up from reference TRBV28 and TRBJ1-3, is DVKVTQSSRYLVKRTGEKVFLECVQDMDHENMFWYRQDPGLGLRLIYFSYDVKMKEKGDIPEGYSVSREKKERFSLILESASTNQTSMYLCASSQGWVGNTIYFGEGSWLTVV.

The gene calls are TRBV6-1 and TRBJ1-1, with D perhaps TRBD1 (5 bases). CDR3 length: 13 residues. V gave up 2 bases and J gave up 5 bases, with 9 bases separating them. The germline CDR1 and CDR2 sequences are MNHNS and SASEGT. CDR3 amino acids: CASSESGLTEAFF. The CDR3 nucleotides read TGTGCCAGCAGTGAATCAGGGTTGACTGAAGCTTTCTTT.

V is TRBV5-1 and J is TRBJ2-5; no reliable D call. The V gene lost 0 bases and the J gene lost 2 bases, with 8 bases spanning the gap. The CDR3 extends over 14 amino acids. The germline CDR1 and CDR2 sequences are SGHRS and YFSETQ. CDR3 region: CASSLVPVQETQYF. The CDR3 coding sequence is TGCGCCAGCAGCTTGGTTCCGGTACAAGAGACCCAGTACTTC.

This clone was counted ten times or more. The V call is TRBV2, the J call TRBJ2-7; 10 nucleotides align to TRBD2. CDR3 length: 16 amino acids. V lost 7 bases to trimming and J lost 4 bases; unmatched junction nucleotides: 13. Germline V gene data show CDR1 as SNHLY and CDR2 as FYNNEI. CDR3 sequence reads: CASTRGVAGGGYEQYF. Here the CDR3 DNA reads TGTGCCAGCACCCGAGGGGTAGCGGGGGGAGGATACGAGCAGTACTTC.

The chain carries TRBV15 and TRBJ2-5, with D maybe TRBD1 (5 bases). V lost 3 bases to trimming and J lost 7 bases, with 9 bases between them. The CDR3 contains 12 residues. From germline, CDR1 is LNHNV and CDR2 YYDKDF (reference sequence). The CDR3 sequence: CATSRDMGTQYF. The CDR3 nucleotides read TGTGCCACCAGCAGGGACATGGGGACCCAGTACTTC.

The genes are TRBV5-1 and TRBJ2-7, with D perhaps matching TRBD1 (6 bases). Germline V gene data show CDR1 as SGHRS and CDR2 as YFSETQ. The germline V and J ends were trimmed by 2 bases and 2 bases, with 8 bases remaining between them. The CDR3 runs to 13 residues. CDR3 nucleotides: TGCGCCAGCAGCTTAAGGACAGCCTACGAGCAGTACTTC. Translated: CASSLRTAYEQYF.

The rearrangement links TRBV5-1 to TRBJ2-7, with D possibly matching TRBD1 (6 bases). This CDR3 has 17 amino acids. V lost 0 bases to trimming and J lost 3 bases, with 19 bases between them. Germline V gene data show CDR1 as SGHRS and CDR2 as YFSETQ. The CDR3 here is CASSLALRDLTGYEQYF. DNA of the CDR3: TGCGCCAGCAGCTTGGCCCTTCGGGATTTGACAGGCTACGAGCAGTACTTC.

The chain carries TRBV2 and TRBJ1-5; 8 nucleotides agree with TRBD1. The ends lost 5 bases at V and 2 bases at J; junction bases unmatched: 8. Germline V gene lookup returns CDR1 SNHLY and CDR2 FYNNEI. This CDR3 comprises 16 residues. The CDR3, as DNA: TGTGCCAGCAGTCGTCAGGGGGCTTTTGGCAATCAGCCCCAGCATTTT. Encoded protein: CASSRQGAFGNQPQHF.

The J gene is TRBJ2-7, the V gene TRBV20-1, with 7 bases that match TRBD1. The length of the CDR3 is 14 residues. Germline-derived CDR1 and CDR2 are DFQATT and SNEGSKA (reference sequence). Germline trimming cut 3 bases from V and 4 bases from J; bases unmatched to any gene: 9. The CDR3 here is CSASRGGPPYEQYF. CDR3 bases: TGCAGTGCTAGTAGAGGGGGCCCCCCTTACGAGCAGTACTTC.

This sequence joins TRBV3-1 (or the pseudogene TRBV3-2) and TRBJ2-2; D call uncertain. Looked up from germline, CDR1 is LGHDT and CDR2 is YNNKEL (reference sequence). The CDR3 consists of 11 residues. V was cut by 4 bases and J by 5 bases, with 2 bases left in between. Here the CDR3 reads CASSPTGELFF. In DNA, the CDR3 is TGTGCCAGCAGCCCAACCGGGGAGCTGTTTTTT.

The chain links TRBV18 to TRBJ1-1; 8 nucleotides match TRBD1. Germline V CDR1 and CDR2: KGHSH, LQKENI. This CDR3 has 16 residues. Germline trimming cut 2 bases from V and 0 bases from J; bases unmatched to any gene: 5. CDR3 coding DNA: TGTGCCAGCTCACCAAGGACAGGGTTTATGAACACTGAAGCTTTCTTT. It codes for CASSPRTGFMNTEAFF.

This clone was seen a single time. The chain joins TRBV9 to TRBJ1-4, with D possibly matching TRBD1 (5 bases). Germline V lookup: CDR1 SGDLS, CDR2 YYNGEE. CDR3 length: 15 amino acids. Trimming removed 3 bases at V and 0 bases at J, with 9 bases between. This chain's CDR3 is CASSGTPATNEKLFF. The CDR3 DNA reads as TGTGCCAGCAGCGGGACACCAGCAACTAATGAAAAACTGTTTTTT.

This rearrangement joins TRBV20-1 to TRBJ2-5; 9 bases fit TRBD2. CDR1 is DFQATT, CDR2 SNEGSKA, per germline (reference sequence). V lost 3 bases and J lost 1; bases outside the gene matches: 3. This CDR3 region has 14 residues. This CDR3 reads CSASSGGGQETQYF. As DNA, the CDR3 is TGCAGTGCTAGTAGCGGGGGAGGCCAAGAGACCCAGTACTTC.